These 15 T cell receptor beta chains share one sample of origin, sequenced in a study of T-cell reconstitution after alpha-beta-depleted transplantation in children. Researchers prepared the TCRbeta library using unique molecular identifiers, the study reports. TCRdb recomputed calls from the PCR reads with MiXCR, one row per CDR3 protein. The profile shows about 500,000 distinct CDR3 sequences, approximately 32% of them singletons. Here the sequenced sample was PBMCs from the stem cell graft donor, taken from the stem cell graft. The receptors come from a human donor who donated a stem cell graft to a child with aplastic anemia.

This clonotype was seen a handful of times. The chain recombines TRBV7-8 with TRBJ1-5; 9 bases match TRBD1. The V segment lost 5 bases and the J segment 10 bases; nucleotides outside the gene matches: 12. Germline V gives CDR1 SGHVS, CDR2 FQNEAQ. This CDR3 has 15 amino acids. CDR3 DNA sequence: TGTGCCAGCAGCCGCCCCGGGACAGGGATTCAACCCCAGCATTTT. Residues: CASSRPGTGIQPQHF.

The chain is built from TRBV6-2 or TRBV6-3 and TRBJ2-7, with 8 bases identical to TRBD2. Unmatched junction bases numbered 12, after V lost 7 bases and J lost 4 bases. Germline V gene data show CDR1 as MNHEY and CDR2 as SVGEGT. CDR3 size: 15 residues. CDR3 protein: CASTVRGGASYEQYF. The CDR3 DNA follows: TGTGCCAGCACTGTCCGGGGGGGAGCGTCATACGAGCAGTACTTC.

The J gene is TRBJ2-3, the V gene TRBV6-1; D might be TRBD1 or TRBD2, each matching 6 bases. CDR3 length: 14 amino acids. The germline V gene encodes CDR1 MNHNS and CDR2 SASEGT. Trimming took 6 bases from V and 4 from J, leaving 14 bases between them. The CDR3 nucleotides are TGTGCCAGCAGACACCTGGGGGGCGCAGATACGCAGTATTTT. Translated, it gives CASRHLGGADTQYF.

The CDR3 nucleotides read TGTGCCAGTACATGGCCAGGGAGCAATCAGCCCCAGCATTTT. Amino acids: CASTWPGSNQPQHF. The genes are TRBV19 and TRBJ1-5; TRBD1 might be the D (5 bases). CDR3 length equals 14 residues. V was pared by 7 bases and J by 1 base, with 11 bases between. CDR1 LNHDA and CDR2 SQIVND come from the germline V gene (reference sequence). Together with reference TRBV19 and TRBJ1-5, the CDR3 gives the full variable domain: DGGITQSPKYLFRKEGQNVTLSCEQNLNHDAMYWYRQDPGQGLRLIYYSQIVNDFQKGDIAEGYSVSREKKESFPLTVTSAQKNPTAFYLCASTWPGSNQPQHFGDGTRLSIL.

This clonotype was detected a few times. The gene calls are TRBV20-1 and TRBJ1-5; D remains ambiguous. Germline CDR1 DFQATT, CDR2 SNEGSKA (reference sequence). CDR3 size: 10 residues. Trimming stripped 4 bases from V and 6 bases from J, with 4 bases between. CDR3 protein: CSANRQPQHF. The CDR3 region has the DNA TGCAGTGCTAATCGTCAGCCCCAGCATTTT.

This rearrangement joins TRBV12-3 or TRBV12-4 to TRBJ1-2; 7 bases are a match to TRBD1. Trimming cost V 5 bases and J 5 bases; bases outside gene matches: 11. The length of the CDR3 is 15 residues. CDR3 sequence reads: CASSTLRAGGYGYTF. The DNA of the CDR3 is TGTGCCAGCAGTACCCTGAGGGCAGGGGGATATGGCTACACCTTC.

This clonotype was counted many times. CDR3 in amino acids: CSVDGLAGRNEQFF. The CDR3, as DNA: TGCAGCGTTGATGGTCTAGCGGGTAGGAATGAGCAGTTCTTC. The genes are TRBV29-1 and TRBJ2-1; TRBD2 aligns across 8 bases. V shed 3 bases and J 7 bases; nucleotides not matched to a gene: 8. Germline V gives CDR1 SQVTM, CDR2 ANQGSEA. This CDR3 spans 14 amino acids.

In its sample, this clonotype was seen a few times. The chain recombines TRBV12-3 or TRBV12-4 with TRBJ2-1; D call uncertain. The CDR3 contains 13 residues. The ends were cut back, 9 bases at V and 0 bases at J, with 9 bases in the middle. The CDR3 is CASGLGSYNEQFF. CDR3 DNA: TGTGCCAGTGGCCTCGGCTCCTACAATGAGCAGTTCTTC.

This clonotype was observed a handful of times. The chain recombines TRBV18 with TRBJ2-7; 7 bases map to TRBD2. Germline V gene sequence: CDR1 KGHSH, CDR2 LQKENI. The CDR3 is 16 amino acids. The junction had 15 bases not matched to a gene; V was cut back by 5 bases and J by 5 bases. The CDR3 spells CASSSRDAGAVDEQYV. In DNA, the CDR3 is TGTGCCAGCTCATCCAGGGATGCGGGAGCAGTAGACGAGCAGTACGTC.

The CDR3 region is CASSLRTDTNTGELFF. For the CDR3, the DNA is TGTGCCAGCAGTTTAAGGACAGATACGAACACCGGGGAGCTGTTTTTT. The J gene is TRBJ2-2, the V gene TRBV27; D is perhaps TRBD1 (6 bases). The CDR3 is 16 amino acids. Trimming cost V 2 bases and J 0 bases, with 10 bases left between them. Germline values: CDR1 MNHEY, CDR2 SMNVEV (reference sequence).

The V gene is TRBV9, the J gene TRBJ1-2, with 7 bases matching TRBD1. V lost 1 base and J lost 3; bases outside the gene matches: 6. Germline V gene data show CDR1 as SGDLS and CDR2 as YYNGEE. The CDR3 contains 15 residues. The CDR3 DNA follows: TGTGCCAGCAGCGTAATGGAGGGGGCGGACTATGGCTACACCTTC. Its translation is CASSVMEGADYGYTF.

This chain joins TRBV27 and TRBJ2-2; 7 bases are a match to TRBD1. Trimming took 7 bases from V and 4 from J; bases not matched to a gene: 9. The length of the CDR3 is 15 residues. Germline V gene sequence: CDR1 MNHEY, CDR2 SMNVEV (reference sequence). CDR3 protein: CASTLDRRSTGELFF. The DNA of the CDR3 is TGTGCCAGCACCCTGGACAGGCGGTCCACCGGGGAGCTGTTTTTT.

This chain joins TRBV27 and TRBJ2-5; D is perhaps TRBD2 (6 bases). Trimming shortened V by 4 bases and J by 3 bases, and 15 bases separated the two germline ends. Germline V lookup: CDR1 MNHEY, CDR2 SMNVEV (reference sequence). CDR3 size: 15 residues. The CDR3 reads CASSSLEAGKETQYF. CDR3 nucleotides: TGTGCCAGCAGTTCCCTCGAGGCGGGAAAAGAGACCCAGTACTTC.

The CDR3 loop is CASSPGAENTEAFF. The CDR3 DNA reads TGCGCCAGCAGCCCGGGGGCGGAGAACACTGAAGCTTTCTTT. V usage is TRBV5-1 and J usage is TRBJ1-1; TRBD1 is a possible D gene (6 bases). Germline V CDR1 and CDR2: SGHRS, YFSETQ. This CDR3 is built from 14 residues. The V end lost 4 bases, the J end lost 1 base, and 11 bases lay between the germline ends.

The genes are TRBV15 and TRBJ1-2; weak D call: TRBD1 (6 bases). V was cut by 2 bases and J by 4 bases, with 11 bases left in between. Germline V gene data show CDR1 as LNHNV and CDR2 as YYDKDF (reference sequence). The CDR3 totals 14 residues. For the CDR3, the DNA is TGTGCCACCAGCAGACAGGGACAACTCTATGGCTACACCTTC. It specifies CATSRQGQLYGYTF.